This paragraph reports one TCR beta chain. Proliferating CFSE-low CD3+CD4+ and CD3+CD8+ responders were sorted after the reaction. The record originates from a study of graft-versus-host responses after intestinal transplantation. For the study at large: Each patient got anti-thymocyte globulin induction, then tacrolimus and steroids for three to four years.

The CDR3 runs 16 residues. In germline, CDR1 is ENHRY, CDR2 SYGVKD. Trimming took 2 bases from V and 4 from J; bases not matched to a gene: 6. General study points: GvH clones occurred in recipient marrow; some first appeared in ileum or blood. The presence of high graft-versus-host to host-versus-graft clonal ratios in allografts characterized patients with graft-donor T cell macrochimerism.

TCRdb keeps only in-frame clones here, not all; method: immunoSEQ multiplex PCR. Here the sample spans 15,000 to 20,000 clones, about 40% being singletons. Sequenced here: alloreactive CD4+ T cells from a mixed lymphocyte reaction culture, sampled before transplantation. Noted subset: CFSE-low proliferating T cells sorted from approximately 6-day pre-transplant mixed lymphocyte reaction (GvH or HvG direction). V gene TRBV10-3 combines with J gene TRBJ1-3; 9 bases map to TRBD1. The sequence came from a human patient who was an organ donor for intestinal transplantation. The CDR3 is CAISEPGQGKGNTIYF. CDR3 DNA sequence: TGTGCCATCAGTGAGCCGGGACAGGGAAAGGGAAACACCATATATTTT.